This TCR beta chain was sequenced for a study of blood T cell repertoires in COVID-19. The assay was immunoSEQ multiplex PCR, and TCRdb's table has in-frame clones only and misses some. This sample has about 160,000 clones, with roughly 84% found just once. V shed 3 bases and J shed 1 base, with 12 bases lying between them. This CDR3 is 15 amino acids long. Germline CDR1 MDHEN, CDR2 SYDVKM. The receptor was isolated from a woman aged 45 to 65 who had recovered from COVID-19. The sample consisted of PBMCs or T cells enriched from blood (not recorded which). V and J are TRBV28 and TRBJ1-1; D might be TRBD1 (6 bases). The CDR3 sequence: CASSLSDRTNTEAFF. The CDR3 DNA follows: TGTGCCAGCAGTTTGTCGGACAGAACGAACACTGAAGCTTTCTTT.